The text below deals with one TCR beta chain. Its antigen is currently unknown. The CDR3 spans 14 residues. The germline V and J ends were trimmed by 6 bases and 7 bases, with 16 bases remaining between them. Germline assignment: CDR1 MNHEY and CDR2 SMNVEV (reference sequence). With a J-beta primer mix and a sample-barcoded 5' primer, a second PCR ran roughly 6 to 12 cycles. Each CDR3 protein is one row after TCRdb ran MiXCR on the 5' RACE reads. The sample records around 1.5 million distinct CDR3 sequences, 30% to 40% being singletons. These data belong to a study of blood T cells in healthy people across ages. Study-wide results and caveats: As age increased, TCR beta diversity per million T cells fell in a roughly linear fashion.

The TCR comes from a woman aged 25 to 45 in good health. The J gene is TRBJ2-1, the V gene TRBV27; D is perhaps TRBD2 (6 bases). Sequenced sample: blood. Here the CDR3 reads CASSPQAGTNEQFF. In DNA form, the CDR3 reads TGTGCCAGCAGCCCCCAGGCGGGAACGAATGAGCAGTTCTTC.